This TCR beta chain was observed in a study of blood T cells in healthy people across ages. Germline V lookup: CDR1 DFQATT, CDR2 SNEGSKA (reference sequence). With V trimmed by 2 bases and J by 3 bases, 3 bases remained unmatched. The CDR3 covers 14 residues. Using a J-beta primer mix together with a sample-barcoded 5' primer, a second PCR was run for roughly 6 to 12 cycles. TCRdb reanalysed the 5' RACE reads using MiXCR and keeps one entry per CDR3 protein. The sample holds 780,000 or so distinct CDR3 sequences; approximately 25% are singletons and the top ten take 3% to 4%. The data were also submitted as part of a second study, on T cells of mothers and their children.

The sequenced sample consisted of blood. V gene TRBV20-1 combines with J gene TRBJ2-7, with 11 bases fitting TRBD2. The sequence came from a boy aged 5 to 17 in good health. The DNA of the CDR3 is TGCAGTGCTAGATTACTAGCGGGAGTCTACGAGCAGTACTTC. Translated, it gives CSARLLAGVYEQYF.